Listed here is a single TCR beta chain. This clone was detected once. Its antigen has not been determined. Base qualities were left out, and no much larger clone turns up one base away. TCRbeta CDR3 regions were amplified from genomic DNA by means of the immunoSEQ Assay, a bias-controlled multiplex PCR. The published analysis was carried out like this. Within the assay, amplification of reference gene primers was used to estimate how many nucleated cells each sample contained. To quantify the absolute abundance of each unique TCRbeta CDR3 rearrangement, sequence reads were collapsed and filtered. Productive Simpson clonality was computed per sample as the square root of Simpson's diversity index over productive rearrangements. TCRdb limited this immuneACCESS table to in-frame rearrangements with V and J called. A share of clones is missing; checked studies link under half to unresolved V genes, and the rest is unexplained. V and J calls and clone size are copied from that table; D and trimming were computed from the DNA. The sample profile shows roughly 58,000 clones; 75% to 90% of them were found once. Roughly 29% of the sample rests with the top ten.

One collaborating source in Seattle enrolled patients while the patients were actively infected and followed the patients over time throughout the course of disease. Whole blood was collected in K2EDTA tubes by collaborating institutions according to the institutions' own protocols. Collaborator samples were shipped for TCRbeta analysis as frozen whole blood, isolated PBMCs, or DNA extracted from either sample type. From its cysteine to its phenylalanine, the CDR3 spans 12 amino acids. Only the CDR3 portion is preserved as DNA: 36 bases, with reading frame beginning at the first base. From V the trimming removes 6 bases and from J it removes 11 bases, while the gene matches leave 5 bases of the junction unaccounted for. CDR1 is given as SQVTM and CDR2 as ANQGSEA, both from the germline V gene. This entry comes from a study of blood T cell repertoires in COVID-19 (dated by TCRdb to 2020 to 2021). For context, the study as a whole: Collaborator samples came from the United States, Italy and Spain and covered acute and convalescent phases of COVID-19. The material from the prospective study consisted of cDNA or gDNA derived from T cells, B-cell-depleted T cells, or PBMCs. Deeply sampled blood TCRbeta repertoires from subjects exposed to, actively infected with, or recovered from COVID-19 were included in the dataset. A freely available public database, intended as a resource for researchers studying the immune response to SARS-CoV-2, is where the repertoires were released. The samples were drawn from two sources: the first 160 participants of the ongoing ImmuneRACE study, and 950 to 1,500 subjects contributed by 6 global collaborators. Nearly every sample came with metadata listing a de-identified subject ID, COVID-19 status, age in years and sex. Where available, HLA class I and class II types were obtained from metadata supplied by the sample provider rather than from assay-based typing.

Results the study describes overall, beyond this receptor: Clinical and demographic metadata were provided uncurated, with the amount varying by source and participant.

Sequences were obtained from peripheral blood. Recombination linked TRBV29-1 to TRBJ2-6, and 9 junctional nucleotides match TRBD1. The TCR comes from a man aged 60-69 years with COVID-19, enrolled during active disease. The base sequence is TGCAGCGTCAGCCGGGACAGGGACGTCCTGACTTTC. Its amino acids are CSVSRDRDVLTF.